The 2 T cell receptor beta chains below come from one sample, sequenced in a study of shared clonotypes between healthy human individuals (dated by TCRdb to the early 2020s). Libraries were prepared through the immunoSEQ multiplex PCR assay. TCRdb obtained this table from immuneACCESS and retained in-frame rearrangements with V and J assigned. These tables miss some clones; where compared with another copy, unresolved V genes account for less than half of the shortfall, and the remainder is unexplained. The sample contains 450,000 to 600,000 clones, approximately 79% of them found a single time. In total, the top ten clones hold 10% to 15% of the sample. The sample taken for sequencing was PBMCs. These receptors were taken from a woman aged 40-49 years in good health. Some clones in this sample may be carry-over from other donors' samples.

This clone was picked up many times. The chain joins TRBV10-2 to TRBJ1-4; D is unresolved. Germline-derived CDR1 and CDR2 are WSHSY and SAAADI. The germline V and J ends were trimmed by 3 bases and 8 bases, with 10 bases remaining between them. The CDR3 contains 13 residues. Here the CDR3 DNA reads TGCGCCAGCAGTGAATGGGCTGAGGAAAAACTGTTTTTT. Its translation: CASSEWAEEKLFF.

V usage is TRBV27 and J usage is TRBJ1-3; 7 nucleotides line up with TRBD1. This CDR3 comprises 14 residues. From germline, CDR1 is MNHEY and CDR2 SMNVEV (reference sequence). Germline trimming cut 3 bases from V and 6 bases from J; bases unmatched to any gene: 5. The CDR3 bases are TGTGCCAGCAGTTTGGCGCAGGGGGTAAACACCATATATTTT. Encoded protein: CASSLAQGVNTIYF.